Below are 9 T cell receptor beta chains sequenced from a single sample in a study of blood T cells in healthy people across ages. A J-beta primer mix and a sample-barcoded 5' primer were used in a second PCR of about 7 to 12 cycles. TCRdb independently ran MiXCR on the 5' RACE reads; one entry per CDR3 protein. Among around 1,000,000 distinct CDR3 sequences listed, roughly a quarter were seen once. These data also featured in a second study, about T cells of mothers and their children.

The sample comprised blood. The receptors were gathered from a girl aged 2-15 years in good health.

This clonotype was detected a few times. The chain recombines TRBV3-1 with TRBJ2-5; D ambiguous. The germline gives CDR1 LGHDT, CDR2 YNNKEL (reference sequence). The V gene lost 4 bases and the J gene lost 7 bases, with 13 bases spanning the gap. The CDR3 sequence is 13 residues long. The CDR3 nucleotides are TGTGCCAGCAGCCCGTCGTTAGATTTGACCCAGTACTTC. As protein: CASSPSLDLTQYF.

This clonotype has just a few counts. The chain recombines TRBV12-5 with TRBJ2-7, with D tentatively TRBD1 or TRBD2 (5 bases each). V gave up 6 bases and J gave up 5 bases, with 17 bases separating them. Looked up from germline, CDR1 is LGHNT and CDR2 is FRNRAP. The CDR3 totals 14 residues. CDR3 residues: CASGPGRRADEQYF. The CDR3, as DNA: TGTGCTAGTGGACCGGGGCGGCGGGCAGACGAGCAGTACTTC.

This clonotype has a handful of counts. This chain connects TRBV6-5 to TRBJ2-3; D perhaps matches TRBD2 (6 bases). V was pared by 7 bases and J by 2 bases, with 16 bases between. CDR1 and CDR2 from the germline V gene are MNHEY and SVGAGI. The CDR3 runs 15 residues. In nucleotides, the CDR3 is TGTGCCAGCAACCCCGCGGGACCTATCACAGATACGCAGTATTTT. It translates to CASNPAGPITDTQYF.

This rearrangement joins TRBV10-2 to TRBJ1-2; 8 positions match TRBD1. The CDR3 length is 14 residues. J was trimmed by 5 bases and V by 8 bases; bases with no gene match: 10. Germline values: CDR1 WSHSY, CDR2 SAAADI. The CDR3 spells CASSPWTGSYGYTF. The CDR3 nucleotides read TGCGCCAGCTCCCCCTGGACAGGGTCGTATGGCTACACCTTC.

The rearrangement uses TRBV3-1 and TRBJ2-1; no reliable D call. From germline, CDR1 is LGHDT and CDR2 YNNKEL (reference sequence). CDR3 length: 11 residues. V was trimmed by 3 bases and J by 13 bases, leaving 10 bases between them. Written as DNA, the CDR3 is TGTGCCAGCAGCCAGGGTAGCTTTCAGTTCTTC. It is translated as CASSQGSFQFF.

The CDR3 DNA follows: TGTGCCAGCAGCAAAGAATGGTACCAAGAGACCCAGTACTTC. Its translation is CASSKEWYQETQYF. The V gene is TRBV21-1, the J gene TRBJ2-5. TRBV21-1 is annotated as a pseudogene. This CDR3 comprises 14 residues.

This clonotype was observed a handful of times. The chain uses TRBV7-9 and TRBJ1-4; no clear D. The V gene lost 6 bases and the J gene lost 8 bases, with 16 bases spanning the gap. Per the germline V gene, CDR1 is SEHNR and CDR2 is FQNEAQ (reference sequence). The CDR3 has 14 residues. CDR3 sequence: CASSPTSTEEKLFF. The CDR3 bases are TGTGCCAGCAGTCCCACCAGCACTGAGGAAAAACTGTTTTTT.

The J gene is TRBJ1-2, the V gene TRBV15; weak D call: TRBD1 (5 bases). The CDR3 sequence is 15 residues long. Germline values: CDR1 LNHNV, CDR2 YYDKDF (reference sequence). V dropped 3 bases and J dropped 2 bases, with 13 bases sitting between them. The chain's CDR3 is CATSSGAGKNYGYTF. CDR3 sequence (DNA): TGTGCCACCAGCAGTGGAGCAGGGAAAAACTATGGCTACACCTTC. Full variable domain (missing parts from reference TRBV15 and TRBJ1-2): DAMVIQNPRYQVTQFGKPVTLSCSQTLNHNVMYWYQQKSSQAPKLLFHYYDKDFNNEADTPDNFQSRRPNTSFCFLDIRSPGLGDTAMYLCATSSGAGKNYGYTFGSGTRLTVV.

The V and J genes are TRBV19 and TRBJ1-4; D unclear. V was clipped by 6 bases and J by 8 bases, with 13 bases between them. The length of the CDR3 is 13 residues. Germline V gives CDR1 LNHDA, CDR2 SQIVND (reference sequence). CDR3 region: CASREDGVEKLFF. Here the CDR3 DNA reads TGTGCCAGTAGGGAGGACGGGGTAGAAAAACTGTTTTTT.